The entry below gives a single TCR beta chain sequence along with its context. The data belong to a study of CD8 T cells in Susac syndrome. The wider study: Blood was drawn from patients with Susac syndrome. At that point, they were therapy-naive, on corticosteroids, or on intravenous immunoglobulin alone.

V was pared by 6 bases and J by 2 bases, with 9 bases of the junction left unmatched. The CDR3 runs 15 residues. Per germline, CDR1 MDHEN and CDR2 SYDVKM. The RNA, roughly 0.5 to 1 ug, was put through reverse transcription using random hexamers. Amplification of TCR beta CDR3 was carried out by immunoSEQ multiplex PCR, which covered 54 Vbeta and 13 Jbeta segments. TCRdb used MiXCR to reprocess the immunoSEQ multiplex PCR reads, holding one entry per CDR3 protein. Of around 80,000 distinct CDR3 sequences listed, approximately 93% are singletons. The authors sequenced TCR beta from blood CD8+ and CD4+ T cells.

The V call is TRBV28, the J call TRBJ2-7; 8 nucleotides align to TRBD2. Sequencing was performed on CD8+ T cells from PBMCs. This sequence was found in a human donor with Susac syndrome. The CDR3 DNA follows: TGTGCCAGCAGGGGAATTTACGGGAGGGCCTACGAGCAGTACTTC. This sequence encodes CASRGIYGRAYEQYF.